One sample yielded the 30 T cell receptor beta chains listed below, sequenced in a study of cytomegalovirus exposure and HLA in healthy donors. Amplification used 60 Vbeta primers and 13 Jbeta primers. Assay used: immunoSEQ multiplex PCR; TCRdb lists only in-frame clones, some missing. The sample includes under 200,000 clones, approximately 70% of them seen just once. The sequenced material came from PBMCs. The receptor source for this set is a woman in her thirties or forties in good health and CMV-seropositive.

V is TRBV18 and J is TRBJ2-1, with a possible D match to TRBD1 (6 bases). The CDR3 is 16 amino acids. V was shortened by 6 bases and J by 0 bases, with 15 bases between the two germline ends. Germline lookup yields CDR1 KGHSH and CDR2 LQKENI. In DNA form, the CDR3 reads TGTGCCAGCTCCTACGGGACATCCGGCTCCTACAATGAGCAGTTCTTC. Amino acid sequence: CASSYGTSGSYNEQFF.

There are a few counts of this clone. The chain joins TRBV7-2 to TRBJ2-2; 8 bases are a match to TRBD2. V was pared by 4 bases and J by 7 bases, with 8 bases of the junction left unmatched. Germline V gene data show CDR1 as SGHTA and CDR2 as FQGNSA. CDR3 length equals 15 residues. CDR3 nucleotides: TGTGCCAGCAGCTCGGACGGGAGGGCCAACGGGGAGCTGTTTTTT. Translating gives CASSSDGRANGELFF.

J is TRBJ1-1 and V is TRBV6-5; TRBD1 aligns across 9 bases. The CDR3 is made up of 14 amino acids. Germline V lookup: CDR1 MNHEY, CDR2 SVGAGI. Unmatched junction bases numbered 2, after V lost 5 bases and J lost 1 base. CDR3 amino acids: CASSPGQGNTEAFF. As DNA, the CDR3 is TGTGCCAGCAGTCCGGGACAGGGGAACACTGAAGCTTTCTTT.

The V gene is TRBV18, the J gene TRBJ2-5, with D perhaps TRBD1 (6 bases). The CDR3 length is 17 residues. Germline values: CDR1 KGHSH, CDR2 LQKENI. V was shortened by 3 bases and J by 0 bases, with 17 bases between the two germline ends. In nucleotides, the CDR3 is TGTGCCAGCTCACCTTTCCCGGGACATGGGAACCAAGAGACCCAGTACTTC. This codes for CASSPFPGHGNQETQYF. The full variable domain, its missing parts supplied by reference TRBV18 and TRBJ2-5, is NAGVMQNPRHLVRRRGQEARLRCSPMKGHSHVYWYRQLPEEGLKFMVYLQKENIIDESGMPKERFSAEFPKEGPSILRIQQVVRGDSAAYFCASSPFPGHGNQETQYFGPGTRLLVL.

V and J are TRBV19 and TRBJ1-2, with TRBD1 matching over 8 bases. Trimming at V came to 5 bases and at J to 2 bases, leaving 13 bases not matched to a gene. The CDR3 is made up of 17 amino acids. Germline V gene sequence: CDR1 LNHDA, CDR2 SQIVND (reference sequence). CDR3 sequence (DNA): TGTGCCAGTAGTGCCTATGTGCAGAGACAGGGGAACTATGGCTACACCTTC. This sequence encodes CASSAYVQRQGNYGYTF.

The V and J genes are TRBV19 and TRBJ2-3, with TRBD1 matching 9 bases. CDR1 LNHDA and CDR2 SQIVND come from the germline V gene (reference sequence). CDR3 length equals 17 residues. The junction had 15 bases not matched to a gene; V was cut back by 7 bases and J by 4 bases. The CDR3 is CASTDHWGGQGPDTQYF. The CDR3 DNA sequence: TGTGCCAGTACCGACCACTGGGGGGGACAGGGACCAGATACGCAGTATTTT.

This clone was observed a few times. The chain links TRBV29-1 to TRBJ2-1; 10 bases fit TRBD1. Trimming cost V 6 bases and J 1 base; bases outside gene matches: 9. The length of the CDR3 is 16 residues. Germline CDR1 SQVTM, CDR2 ANQGSEA. CDR3 in amino acids: CSVAIGQGGSYNEQFF. Written as DNA, the CDR3 is TGCAGCGTGGCGATTGGACAGGGGGGTTCCTACAATGAGCAGTTCTTC.

This clone has a single count. The chain links TRBV9 to TRBJ2-1, with a tentative D call TRBD1 (5 bases). Per the germline V gene, CDR1 is SGDLS and CDR2 is YYNGEE. V lost 5 bases and J 9 bases, leaving 9 bases between the germline ends. CDR3 size: 11 residues. CDR3 sequence reads: CASSKDTEQFF. The CDR3 region has the DNA TGTGCCAGCAGTAAGGACACTGAGCAGTTCTTC.

This clone was seen a handful of times. The chain links TRBV6-5 to TRBJ2-7, with D unclear. Deletions cut 0 bases from V and 3 bases from J, with 12 bases between. The CDR3 is made up of 15 amino acids. Germline-derived CDR1 and CDR2 are MNHEY and SVGAGI. Written as DNA, the CDR3 is TGTGCCAGCAGTTACTCGAACCTGGGCAGCTACGAGCAGTACTTC. Its translation is CASSYSNLGSYEQYF.

This chain links TRBV10-3 with TRBJ2-6; tentatively, D is TRBD1 (6 bases). The CDR3 extends over 16 amino acids. Germline V gene data show CDR1 as ENHRY and CDR2 as SYGVKD. Trimming removed 2 bases from V and 0 bases from J, with 8 bases in between. The CDR3 DNA follows: TGTGCCATCAGTGAGCAGGGGTTCTCTGGGGCCAACGTCCTGACTTTC. Translated: CAISEQGFSGANVLTF.

The chain uses TRBV5-8 and TRBJ2-3, with TRBD2 identical over 8 bases. CDR1 and CDR2 from the germline V gene are SGHTS and YDEGEE. J gave up 3 bases and V 4 bases, and 19 bases lay outside the gene matches. This CDR3 comprises 19 residues. CDR3 loop: CASSRGIGGGTTSTDTQYF. CDR3 bases: TGTGCCAGCAGCCGTGGAATCGGCGGGGGGACTACTAGTACAGATACGCAGTATTTT.

This clone was recorded a few times. J is TRBJ1-1 and V is TRBV4-3, with 7 bases fitting TRBD1. Germline CDR1 reads LGHNA; CDR2 reads YSLEER. The length of the CDR3 is 16 residues. The trim removed 1 base at V and 7 bases at J, leaving 12 bases unmatched. The CDR3 DNA reads as TGCGCCAGCAGCCAAGTACCCGTACAGGGGTTCCATGAAGCTTTCTTT. Translating gives CASSQVPVQGFHEAFF.

This chain joins TRBV19 and TRBJ1-1; no definite D call. The germline CDR1 and CDR2 sequences are LNHDA and SQIVND (reference sequence). The CDR3 is made up of 15 amino acids. Between the trimmed V and J ends, which lost 3 bases and 4 bases, there was a span of 15 bases. The CDR3 sequence: CASSIDPAGFTEAFF. CDR3 DNA sequence: TGTGCCAGTAGTATTGATCCGGCAGGTTTCACTGAAGCTTTCTTT. The full variable domain, rest sourced from reference TRBV19 and TRBJ1-1, is DGGITQSPKYLFRKEGQNVTLSCEQNLNHDAMYWYRQDPGQGLRLIYYSQIVNDFQKGDIAEGYSVSREKKESFPLTVTSAQKNPTAFYLCASSIDPAGFTEAFFGQGTRLTVV.

This chain connects TRBV11-2 to TRBJ2-1, with 11 bases identical to TRBD2. V shed 5 bases and J 6 bases; nucleotides not matched to a gene: 6. This CDR3 has 15 residues. Germline CDR1 is SGHAT and CDR2 is FQNNGV. The CDR3 DNA follows: TGTGCCAGCAGCATGACTAGCGGGGTTGCCAATGAGCAGTTCTTC. It specifies CASSMTSGVANEQFF.

This clone was observed a handful of times. The rearrangement uses TRBV7-2 and TRBJ1-6; a weak D match, TRBD1 (6 bases). There are 15 residues in the CDR3. V was trimmed by 5 bases and J by 9 bases, leaving 17 bases between them. Germline V CDR1 and CDR2: SGHTA, FQGNSA. The CDR3 sequence: CASSPHLQGVSPLHF. The CDR3 bases are TGTGCCAGCAGCCCCCATCTACAGGGAGTTTCACCCCTCCACTTT.

The V and J genes are TRBV7-2 and TRBJ1-1; D uncertain. The CDR3 extends over 13 amino acids. V was cut by 2 bases and J by 4 bases, with 8 bases left in between. Per the germline V gene, CDR1 is SGHTA and CDR2 is FQGNSA. CDR3 protein: CASSLFRGTEAFF. The CDR3 coding sequence is TGTGCCAGCAGCTTATTCCGGGGCACTGAAGCTTTCTTT.

On this clone: An end of the junction differs from the germline gene, which may be a read error. V usage is TRBV6-4 and J usage is TRBJ1-5; D call uncertain. The CDR3 has 12 residues. Germline V gives CDR1 MRHNA, CDR2 SNTAGT. This CDR3 reads CASTPSNQPQNF. The CDR3 DNA reads as TGTGCCAGCACCCCTAGCAATCAGCCCCAGAATTTT.

This chain connects TRBV18 to TRBJ2-1, with 9 bases identical to TRBD1. The CDR3 is 13 amino acids. The J segment lost 8 bases and the V segment lost 2 bases, leaving 1 base of the junction unmatched. Per the germline V gene, CDR1 is KGHSH and CDR2 is LQKENI. The CDR3 loop is CASSPWTGDEQFF. In nucleotides, the CDR3 is TGTGCCAGCTCACCATGGACAGGGGATGAGCAGTTCTTC.

This clone was detected only a few times. This CDR3 reads CAISEVGTEYEQYF. As DNA, the CDR3 is TGTGCCATCAGTGAGGTGGGGACAGAATACGAGCAGTACTTC. The J gene is TRBJ2-7, the V gene TRBV10-3; 7 nucleotides line up with TRBD1. Germline V lookup: CDR1 ENHRY, CDR2 SYGVKD. The junction had 5 bases not matched to a gene; V was cut back by 2 bases and J by 4 bases. The CDR3 totals 14 residues.

This sequence joins TRBV4-1 and TRBJ2-3; 9 bases align to TRBD2. The CDR3 spans 15 residues. The germline CDR1 and CDR2 sequences are MGHRA and YSYEKL. V was clipped by 1 base and J by 6 bases; unmatched bases: 5. The CDR3 bases are TGCGCCAGCAGCCAAGTTGGCGGGAGGGCTGATACGCAGTATTTT. Translated: CASSQVGGRADTQYF.

For this clone: The sample holds other DNA sequences that translate to the same CDR3. This chain connects TRBV7-3 to TRBJ1-1, with D unresolved. CDR1 and CDR2 from the germline V gene are SGHTA and FQGTGA. The CDR3 extends over 13 amino acids. V lost 5 bases, J lost 1 base, and 8 bases lay in between. DNA for the CDR3: TGTGCCAGCAGCCTCAGCGGGAACACTGAAGCTTTCTTT. It yields the protein CASSLSGNTEAFF. Combining the CDR3 with reference TRBV7-3 and TRBJ1-1 gives the whole variable domain GAGVSQTPSNKVTEKGKYVELRCDPISGHTALYWYRQSLGQGPEFLIYFQGTGAADDSGLPNDRFFAVRPEGSVSTLKIQRTERGDSAVYLCASSLSGNTEAFFGQGTRLTVV.

This clone has more than one count but fewer than ten. This chain links TRBV25-1 with TRBJ1-1; possible D gene TRBD1, 5 bases. CDR3 size: 14 residues. Germline loops: CDR1 MGHDK, CDR2 SYGVNS. The V gene lost 3 bases and the J gene lost 8 bases, with 16 bases spanning the gap. The CDR3 sequence: CASSDWGGVREAFF. CDR3 nucleotide sequence: TGTGCCAGCAGTGATTGGGGGGGTGTACGGGAAGCTTTCTTT.

The V call is TRBV18, the J call TRBJ2-5, with D hard to call. Per the germline V gene, CDR1 is KGHSH and CDR2 is LQKENI. Trimming cost V 2 bases and J 4 bases, with 17 bases left between them. CDR3 length equals 16 residues. The CDR3 here is CASSPDSHRFGETQYF. CDR3 sequence (DNA): TGTGCCAGCTCACCAGATTCTCATCGGTTTGGAGAGACCCAGTACTTC.

The chain is built from TRBV7-2 and TRBJ2-5; 8 bases are shared with TRBD2. Germline loops: CDR1 SGHTA, CDR2 FQGNSA. The CDR3 covers 14 residues. V gave up 5 bases and J gave up 2 bases; unmatched junction bases: 4. CDR3 sequence (DNA): TGTGCCAGCAGCCGTAGCGGGGTACAAGAGACCCAGTACTTC. It specifies CASSRSGVQETQYF.

The rearrangement links TRBV5-1 to TRBJ2-5; 7 bases match TRBD2. The CDR3 has 14 amino acids. The germline gives CDR1 SGHRS, CDR2 YFSETQ. Unmatched junction bases numbered 9, after V lost 5 bases and J lost 5 bases. CDR3 protein: CASRMGGAEETQYF. CDR3 coding DNA: TGCGCCAGCAGAATGGGAGGGGCGGAGGAGACCCAGTACTTC. Supplemented by reference TRBV5-1 and TRBJ2-5, the full variable domain reads KAGVTQTPRYLIKTRGQQVTLSCSPISGHRSVSWYQQTPGQGLQFLFEYFSETQRNKGNFPGRFSGRQFSNSRSEMNVSTLELGDSALYLCASRMGGAEETQYFGPGTRLLVL.

The J gene is TRBJ2-5, the V gene TRBV5-1; tentatively, D is TRBD1 (6 bases). This CDR3 is built from 14 residues. Germline-derived CDR1 and CDR2 are SGHRS and YFSETQ. The V end was cut by 0 bases, the J end by 7 bases, with 13 bases between. As DNA, the CDR3 is TGCGCCAGCAGCTTGGAACAGGGCAGCGGGACCCAGTACTTC. Its protein product is CASSLEQGSGTQYF.

The V call is TRBV6-1, the J call TRBJ2-4; D perhaps matches TRBD2 (6 bases). The germline V and J ends were trimmed by 0 bases and 0 bases, with 12 bases remaining between them. Germline assignment: CDR1 MNHNS and CDR2 SASEGT. The CDR3 totals 17 residues. In DNA, the CDR3 is TGTGCCAGCAGTGAAGCCCGGGGGACGATAGCCAAAAACATTCAGTACTTC. Residues: CASSEARGTIAKNIQYF.

The chain is built from TRBV10-3 and TRBJ1-1; unclear D gene. CDR1 ENHRY and CDR2 SYGVKD come from the germline V gene. The CDR3 loop spans 15 amino acids. V lost 0 bases, J lost 1 base, and 9 bases lay in between. In DNA form, the CDR3 reads TGTGCCATCAGTGAGTCGGATTCGGGGAACACTGAAGCTTTCTTT. It is translated as CAISESDSGNTEAFF.

This clone has a handful of counts. The chain has TRBV27 and TRBJ2-7; a possible D gene is TRBD1 (5 bases). Between the trimmed V and J ends, which lost 8 bases and 6 bases, there was a span of 26 bases. Germline-derived CDR1 and CDR2 are MNHEY and SMNVEV (reference sequence). The CDR3 runs to 16 residues. The DNA for the CDR3 is TGTGCCAGCGGGTCCACCCCGCAATATCCAGGGTCCGAGCAGTACTTC. It specifies CASGSTPQYPGSEQYF.

The J gene is TRBJ1-2, the V gene TRBV25-1; 10 positions match TRBD1. The CDR3 extends over 15 amino acids. The germline CDR1 and CDR2 sequences are MGHDK and SYGVNS. Trimming removed 5 bases from V and 8 bases from J; junction bases left unmatched: 11. CDR3 amino acids: CASSRMTGGAGGYTF. Here the CDR3 DNA reads TGTGCCAGCAGTAGGATGACAGGGGGCGCGGGGGGCTACACCTTC.